The present entry profiles one TCR beta chain with its context. Its matching antigen is unknown. Measured with immunoSEQ multiplex PCR; TCRdb has only the in-frame clones, and not every one. The table records approximately 120,000 clones, approximately 91% of them present only once. This sample is part of a study of T cell responses to AZD1222 COVID-19 vaccine. The length of the CDR3 is 14 residues. Germline CDR1 is LNHDA and CDR2 is SQIVND (reference sequence). V lost 0 bases and J lost 2, with 8 bases in between. Notes on the study in general: Distributed over spike, vaccine-associated CD4 TCRs predominated at 160-218 and 743-854. Repertoires were sampled only after the peak T cell response.

Pooling covered second doses at about 4 or about 12 weeks. Material: peripheral blood, obtained 28 days after the second AZD1222 dose. The sequence came from an adult who received the AZD1222 COVID-19 vaccine. The V and J genes are TRBV19 and TRBJ2-7, with no clear D. The CDR3 DNA is TGTGCCAGTAGTATAGATCGGGTTACCTACGAGCAGTACTTC. Residues: CASSIDRVTYEQYF.